A selection of T cell receptor beta chains follows, all from one sample in a study of chemoradiotherapy in HPV16-positive cancers. Sequencing was performed with immunoSEQ multiplex PCR; in TCRdb, only in-frame clones are kept and a portion is missing. The sample lists about 12,000 clones, 85% to 90% occurring once. Sampling took place from a patient who underwent chemoradiotherapy. The receptors derive from a human donor with HPV-associated anogenital cancer. Each CDR3 is given with its conserved first and last residue. D genes are given only for firm matches. Clone sizes are given selectively: once, few, many, or a class where the clone is expanded.

size: NA; D: TRBD2; V: TRBV15; J: TRBJ2-7; CDR3: CATSTGLTAYEQYF; DNA: TGTGCCACCAGCACGGGACTAACCGCTTACGAGCAGTACTTC
size: NA; D: NA; V: TRBV5-1; J: TRBJ2-5; CDR3: CASSLGGDVETQYF; DNA: TGCGCCAGCAGCCTTGGAGGGGATGTGGAGACCCAGTACTTC
size: NA; D: NA; V: TRBV15; J: TRBJ2-7; CDR3: CATSRSIGGSIGEQYF; DNA: TGTGCCACCAGCAGATCCATAGGAGGGTCCATCGGCGAGCAGTACTTC
size: NA; D: TRBD2; V: TRBV7-8; J: TRBJ2-5; CDR3: CASSQGLAGGWKTQYF; DNA: TGTGCCAGCAGCCAGGGACTAGCGGGAGGTTGGAAGACCCAGTACTTC
size: NA; D: TRBD1; V: TRBV5-1; J: TRBJ2-2; CDR3: CASSGTGNTGELFF; DNA: TGCGCCAGCAGTGGGACAGGGAACACCGGGGAGCTGTTTTTT
size: NA; D: TRBD1; V: TRBV6-5; J: TRBJ1-1; CDR3: CASKPGQANTEAFF; DNA: TGTGCCAGCAAGCCGGGACAGGCGAACACTGAAGCTTTCTTT
size: NA; D: TRBD1; V: TRBV6-6; J: TRBJ1-3; CDR3: CASSYATGGGNTIYF; DNA: TGTGCCAGCAGTTACGCGACAGGGGGTGGAAACACCATATATTTT
size: NA; D: NA; V: TRBV25-1; J: TRBJ2-2; CDR3: CASTLQAGTGELFF; DNA: TGTGCCAGCACCCTTCAGGCGGGTACCGGGGAGCTGTTTTTT
size: NA; D: NA; V: TRBV19; J: TRBJ1-2; CDR3: CASSIVNGGYTF; DNA: TGTGCCAGTAGTATAGTCAACGGTGGCTACACCTTC
size: NA; D: TRBD2; V: TRBV15; J: TRBJ2-5; CDR3: CATSRDFSGGETQYF; DNA: TGTGCCACCAGCAGAGATTTTAGCGGGGGGGAGACCCAGTACTTC
size: NA; D: NA; V: TRBV6-5; J: TRBJ1-6; CDR3: CASSQPGDSPLHF; DNA: TGTGCCAGCAGTCAACCGGGGGATTCACCCCTCCACTTT
size: NA; D: NA; V: TRBV7-7; J: TRBJ2-1; CDR3: CASSFDWGEGSEQFF; DNA: TGTGCTAGCAGCTTCGATTGGGGTGAGGGGAGTGAGCAGTTCTTC
size: NA; D: NA; V: TRBV4-1; J: TRBJ1-6; CDR3: CASSQDYGVGSPLHF; DNA: TGCGCCAGCAGCCAAGATTACGGGGTCGGTTCACCCCTCCACTTT
size: NA; D: NA; V: TRBV13; J: TRBJ2-7; CDR3: CASSFGRSYEQYF; DNA: TGTGCCAGCAGCTTCGGGCGATCCTACGAGCAGTACTTC
size: once; D: TRBD1; V: TRBV11-1; J: TRBJ2-3; CDR3: CASSLRLQGAPPTDTQYF; DNA: TGTGCCAGCAGCTTACGCCTACAGGGGGCTCCGCCCACAGATACGCAGTATTTT
size: NA; D: NA; V: TRBV19; J: TRBJ1-2; CDR3: CASSIDGTLNYGYTF; DNA: TGTGCCAGTAGTATAGACGGGACACTTAACTATGGCTACACCTTC
size: NA; D: NA; V: TRBV19; J: TRBJ1-2; CDR3: CASSIGGRNNYGYTF; DNA: TGTGCCAGTAGTATAGGAGGCAGGAATAACTATGGCTACACCTTC
size: NA; D: NA; V: TRBV25-1; J: TRBJ2-7; CDR3: CASSGLYEQYF; DNA: TGTGCCAGCAGTGGCCTTTACGAGCAGTACTTC
size: NA; D: NA; V: TRBV9; J: TRBJ2-3; CDR3: CASSVWWGDTQYF; DNA: TGTGCCAGCAGCGTCTGGTGGGGGGATACGCAGTATTTT
size: NA; D: TRBD2; V: TRBV6-1; J: TRBJ2-1; CDR3: CASSERVSGGPRSYNEQFF; DNA: TGTGCCAGCAGTGAAAGGGTTAGCGGGGGGCCCCGCTCCTACAATGAGCAGTTCTTC
size: NA; D: NA; V: TRBV11-2; J: TRBJ1-2; CDR3: CASSLVLQGGYTF; DNA: TGTGCCAGCAGCTTAGTTTTGCAGGGTGGCTACACCTTC
size: NA; D: TRBD2; V: TRBV12-5; J: TRBJ2-1; CDR3: CASGLAAGGTSGNYNEQFF; DNA: TGTGCTAGTGGTTTGGCGGCGGGAGGGACTAGCGGGAATTACAATGAGCAGTTCTTC
size: once; D: NA; V: TRBV4-1; J: TRBJ2-1; CDR3: CASSQEGTLGGLNEQFF; DNA: TGCGCCAGCAGCCAAGAAGGGACACTAGGGGGTCTCAATGAGCAGTTCTTC
size: NA; D: NA; V: TRBV19; J: TRBJ2-2; CDR3: CASAEPNTGELFF; DNA: TGTGCCAGTGCCGAACCGAACACCGGGGAGCTGTTTTTT
size: NA; D: TRBD1; V: TRBV5-6; J: TRBJ2-7; CDR3: CASTLTGGDEQYF; DNA: TGTGCCAGCACCCTGACAGGGGGCGACGAGCAGTACTTC
size: few; D: NA; V: TRBV6-1; J: TRBJ1-3; CDR3: CASSPGVSDTIYF; DNA: TGTGCCAGCAGTCCAGGGGTATCGGACACCATATATTTT
size: NA; D: NA; V: TRBV7-9; J: TRBJ2-5; CDR3: CASSPPYRVGGTQYF; DNA: TGTGCCAGCAGCCCCCCGTACAGGGTTGGGGGGACCCAGTACTTC
size: NA; D: NA; V: TRBV7-2; J: TRBJ2-3; CDR3: CASSLGEVADTQYF; DNA: TGTGCCAGCAGCTTGGGGGAGGTCGCAGATACGCAGTATTTT
size: NA; D: NA; V: TRBV6-6; J: TRBJ1-6; CDR3: CASSPTGTLYNSPLHF; DNA: TGTGCCAGCAGCCCTACCGGGACACTCTATAATTCACCCCTCCACTTT
size: once; D: TRBD2; V: TRBV19; J: TRBJ2-4; CDR3: CASSGLIAGAILAKNIQYF; DNA: TGTGCCAGTAGTGGTCTAATAGCGGGAGCCATTTTAGCCAAAAACATTCAGTACTTC
size: NA; D: TRBD1; V: TRBV29-1; J: TRBJ1-3; CDR3: CSVTGATTSGNTIYF; DNA: TGCAGCGTCACAGGGGCCACTACCTCTGGAAACACCATATATTTT
size: NA; D: NA; V: TRBV7-6; J: TRBJ2-6; CDR3: CASSPLPHGGPSGANVLTF; DNA: TGTGCCAGCAGCCCCCTCCCCCACGGGGGGCCTTCTGGGGCCAACGTCCTGACTTTC
size: few; D: TRBD2; V: TRBV11-2; J: TRBJ2-5; CDR3: CASSFWGGQETQYF; DNA: TGTGCCAGCAGCTTTTGGGGGGGCCAAGAGACCCAGTACTTC
size: NA; D: NA; V: TRBV27; J: TRBJ2-7; CDR3: CASSSRAGGEQYF; DNA: TGTGCCAGCAGTTCACGAGCCGGGGGCGAGCAGTACTTC
size: NA; D: TRBD2; V: TRBV5-4; J: TRBJ2-5; CDR3: CASSLRTSGVETQYF; DNA: TGTGCCAGCAGCTTGCGGACTAGCGGGGTAGAGACCCAGTACTTC